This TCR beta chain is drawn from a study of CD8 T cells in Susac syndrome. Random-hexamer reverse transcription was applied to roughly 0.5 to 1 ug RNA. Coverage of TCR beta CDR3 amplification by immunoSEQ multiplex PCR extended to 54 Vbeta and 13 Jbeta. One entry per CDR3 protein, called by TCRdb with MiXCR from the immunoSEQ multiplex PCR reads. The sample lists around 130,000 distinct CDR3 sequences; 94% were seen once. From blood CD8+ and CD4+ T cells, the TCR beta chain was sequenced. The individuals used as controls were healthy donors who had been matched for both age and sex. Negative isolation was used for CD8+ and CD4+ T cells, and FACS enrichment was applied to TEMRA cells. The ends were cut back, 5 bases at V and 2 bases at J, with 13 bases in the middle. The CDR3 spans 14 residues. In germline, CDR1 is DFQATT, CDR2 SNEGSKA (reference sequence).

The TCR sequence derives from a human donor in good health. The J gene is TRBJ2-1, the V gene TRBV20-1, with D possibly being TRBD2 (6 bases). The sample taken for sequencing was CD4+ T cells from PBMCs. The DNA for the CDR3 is TGCAGTGCTCTCCGGGACTTTCCCTACAATGAGCAGTTCTTC. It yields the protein CSALRDFPYNEQFF.